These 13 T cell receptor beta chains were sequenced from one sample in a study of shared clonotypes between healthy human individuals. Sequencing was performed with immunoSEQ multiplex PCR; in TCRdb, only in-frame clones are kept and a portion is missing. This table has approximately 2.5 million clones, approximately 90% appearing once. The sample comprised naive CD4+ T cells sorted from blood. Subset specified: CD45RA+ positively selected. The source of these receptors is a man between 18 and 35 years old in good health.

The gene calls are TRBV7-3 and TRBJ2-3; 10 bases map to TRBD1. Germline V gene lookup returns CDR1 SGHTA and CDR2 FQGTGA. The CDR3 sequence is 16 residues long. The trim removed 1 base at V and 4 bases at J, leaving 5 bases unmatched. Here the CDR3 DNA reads TGTGCCAGCAGCTTAATACCCGGACAGGGGGCAGATACGCAGTATTTT. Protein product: CASSLIPGQGADTQYF.

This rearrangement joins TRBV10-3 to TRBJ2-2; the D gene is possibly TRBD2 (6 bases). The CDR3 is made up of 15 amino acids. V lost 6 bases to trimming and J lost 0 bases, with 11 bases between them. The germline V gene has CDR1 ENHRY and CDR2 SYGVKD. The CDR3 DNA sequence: TGTGCCATCAGGAGGGAGGATACGAACACCGGGGAGCTGTTTTTT. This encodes CAIRREDTNTGELFF.

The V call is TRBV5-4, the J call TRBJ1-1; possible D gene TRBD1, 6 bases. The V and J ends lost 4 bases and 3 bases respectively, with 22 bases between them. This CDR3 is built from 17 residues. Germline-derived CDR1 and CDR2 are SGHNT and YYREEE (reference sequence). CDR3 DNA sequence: TGTGCCAGCAGCCTCCTAAGGGGGTCGGTAGAGGACACTGAAGCTTTCTTT. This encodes CASSLLRGSVEDTEAFF.

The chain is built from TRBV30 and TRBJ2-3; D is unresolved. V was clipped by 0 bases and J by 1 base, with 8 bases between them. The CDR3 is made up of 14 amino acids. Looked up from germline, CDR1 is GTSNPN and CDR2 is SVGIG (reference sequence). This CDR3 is CAWSVEAGTDTQYF. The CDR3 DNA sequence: TGTGCCTGGAGTGTGGAAGCCGGCACAGATACGCAGTATTTT.

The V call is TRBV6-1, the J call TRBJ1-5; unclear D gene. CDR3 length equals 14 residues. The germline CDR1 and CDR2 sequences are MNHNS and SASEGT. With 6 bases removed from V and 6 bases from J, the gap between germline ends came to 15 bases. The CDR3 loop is CASRVLGLGQPQHF. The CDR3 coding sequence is TGTGCCAGCAGAGTTCTGGGTTTGGGTCAGCCCCAGCATTTT.

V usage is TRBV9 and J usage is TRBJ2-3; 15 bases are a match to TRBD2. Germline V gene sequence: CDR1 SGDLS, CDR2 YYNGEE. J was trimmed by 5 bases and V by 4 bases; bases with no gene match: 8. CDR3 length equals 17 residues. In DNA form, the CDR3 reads TGTGCCAGCAGCCCCCGGACTAGCGGGAGGGCCCTAGATACGCAGTATTTT. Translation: CASSPRTSGRALDTQYF.

Here the CDR3 DNA reads TGTGCCAGCGAGGGCAGGGGTCAGCCCCAGCATTTT. This translates into CASEGRGQPQHF. The rearrangement uses TRBV28 and TRBJ1-5, with D possibly being TRBD1 (6 bases). Trimming removed 8 bases from V and 6 bases from J, with 11 bases in between. Germline lookup yields CDR1 MDHEN and CDR2 SYDVKM. The CDR3 is 12 amino acids.

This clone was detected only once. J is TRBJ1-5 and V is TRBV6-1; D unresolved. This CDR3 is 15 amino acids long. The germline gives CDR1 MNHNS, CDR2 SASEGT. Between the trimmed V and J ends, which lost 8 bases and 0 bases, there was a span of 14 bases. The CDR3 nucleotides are TGTGCCAGCGGAACAGAAGCTTATAGCAATCAGCCCCAGCATTTT. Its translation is CASGTEAYSNQPQHF.

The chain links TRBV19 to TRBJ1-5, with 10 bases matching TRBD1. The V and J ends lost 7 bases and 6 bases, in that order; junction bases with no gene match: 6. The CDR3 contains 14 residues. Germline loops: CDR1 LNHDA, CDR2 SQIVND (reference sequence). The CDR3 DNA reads TGTGCCAGTAAAGGGGGACAGGGGAGTCAGCCCCAGCATTTT. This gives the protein CASKGGQGSQPQHF.

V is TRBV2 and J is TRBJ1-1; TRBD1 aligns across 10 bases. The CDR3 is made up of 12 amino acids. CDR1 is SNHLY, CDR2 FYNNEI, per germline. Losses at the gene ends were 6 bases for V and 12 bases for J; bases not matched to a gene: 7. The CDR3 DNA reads TGTGCCAGCAGGCCGGGACAGGGGTTTCCTTTCTTT. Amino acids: CASRPGQGFPFF.

CDR3: CASRQVGSGRLVEQFF. CDR3 in DNA: TGTGCCAGCAGACAGGTGGGCAGCGGGAGGTTGGTTGAGCAGTTCTTC. The rearrangement joins TRBV11-2 to TRBJ2-1; TRBD2 aligns across 9 bases. This CDR3 is 16 amino acids long. Germline CDR1 is SGHAT and CDR2 is FQNNGV. The V gene end was trimmed by 6 bases and the J gene end by 9 bases; junction bases not matched to a gene: 15. The full variable domain, its missing parts supplied by reference TRBV11-2 and TRBJ2-1, is EAGVAQSPRYKIIEKRQSVAFWCNPISGHATLYWYQQILGQGPKLLIQFQNNGVVDDSQLPKDRFSAERLKGVDSTLKIQPAKLEDSAVYLCASRQVGSGRLVEQFFGPGTRLTVL.

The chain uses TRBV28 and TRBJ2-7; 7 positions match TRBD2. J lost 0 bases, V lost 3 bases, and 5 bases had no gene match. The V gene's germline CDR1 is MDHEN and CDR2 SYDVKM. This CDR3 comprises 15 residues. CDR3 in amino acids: CASSFQGGPSYEQYF. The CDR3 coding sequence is TGTGCCAGCAGTTTTCAGGGAGGGCCCTCCTACGAGCAGTACTTC.

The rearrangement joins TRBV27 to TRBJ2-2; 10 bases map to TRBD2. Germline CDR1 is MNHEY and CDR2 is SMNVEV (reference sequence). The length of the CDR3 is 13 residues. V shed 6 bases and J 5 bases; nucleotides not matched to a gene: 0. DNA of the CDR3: TGTGCCAGCAGACTAGCGGGGACCGGGGAGCTGTTTTTT. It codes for CASRLAGTGELFF.